The rows below give T cell receptor beta chains drawn from one sample of a study of regulatory T cells in long-lasting Graves disease. TCRdb reprocessed the multiplex PCR reads with MiXCR, giving one entry per CDR3 protein. The data show about 470,000 distinct CDR3 sequences, less than 25% seen once. The starting material was peripheral blood mononuclear cells (PBMCs), obtained when the disease was refractory, from a patient treated with antithyroid drugs. Source of these receptors: a female donor with Graves disease. The CDR3 runs from the conserved cysteine through the conserved F or W. The order of the fields is J gene, clone size, D gene, V gene, CDR3 protein. D genes are given only for firm matches. Rows may omit the clone size; those that give it use once, few, many or a size class.

>TRBJ2-5|many|-|TRBV12-5
CASGLVPKTGEKETQYF
>TRBJ2-2|-|-|TRBV5-4
CASSPSERQENTGELFF
>TRBJ1-3|many|-|TRBV28
CASSRDGSSGNTIYF
>TRBJ1-1|many|-|TRBV5-5
CASEGPGNTEAFF
>TRBJ2-3|-|TRBD2|TRBV7-3
CASSLMGGTTDTQYF
>TRBJ1-6|many|-|TRBV3-1
CASSQGFQGYNSPLHF
>TRBJ1-2|many|TRBD1|TRBV11-3
CASSSRTGRRGLYGYTF
>TRBJ2-7|-|TRBD1|TRBV19
CASSIVGTEPYEQYF
>TRBJ1-3|-|TRBD1|TRBV4-1
CAGSQRQGHSSGNTIYF
>-|many|-|TRBV28
CASSTLWGGTATFEQYF